The T cell receptor beta chain under discussion was sequenced for a study of cytomegalovirus exposure and HLA in healthy donors. This clone was picked up a small number of times. The ends were cut back, 1 base at V and 1 base at J, with 12 bases in the middle. The length of the CDR3 is 16 residues. Germline loops: CDR1 LNHNV, CDR2 YYDKDF (reference sequence). In the PCR, 60 Vbeta and 13 Jbeta primers were used. TCRdb's copy holds only in-frame clones and misses some; the assay was immunoSEQ multiplex PCR. The sample contains around 94,000 clones, over 70% of which appear only once. The chain is built from TRBV15 and TRBJ2-3, with D uncertain. The sample comprised PBMCs. The sequence was obtained from a woman aged 40 to 55 in good health and CMV-seronegative. This CDR3 is CATSRATASRTDTQYF. CDR3 in DNA: TGTGCCACCAGCAGAGCTACTGCGAGTCGCACAGATACGCAGTATTTT. The complete variable domain, with remaining parts taken from reference TRBV15 and TRBJ2-3, reads DAMVIQNPRYQVTQFGKPVTLSCSQTLNHNVMYWYQQKSSQAPKLLFHYYDKDFNNEADTPDNFQSRRPNTSFCFLDIRSPGLGDTAMYLCATSRATASRTDTQYFGPGTRLTVL.